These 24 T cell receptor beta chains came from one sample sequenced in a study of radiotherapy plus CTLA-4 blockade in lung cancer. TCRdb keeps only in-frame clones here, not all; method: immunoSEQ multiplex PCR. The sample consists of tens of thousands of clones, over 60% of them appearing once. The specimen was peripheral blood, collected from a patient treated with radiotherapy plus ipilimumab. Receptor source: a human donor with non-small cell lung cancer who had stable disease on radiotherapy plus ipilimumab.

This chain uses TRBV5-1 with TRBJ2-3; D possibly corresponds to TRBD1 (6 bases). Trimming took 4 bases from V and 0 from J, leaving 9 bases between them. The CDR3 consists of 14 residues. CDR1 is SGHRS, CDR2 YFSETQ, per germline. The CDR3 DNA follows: TGCGCCAGCAGCGCCGGACAGAGCACAGATACGCAGTATTTT. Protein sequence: CASSAGQSTDTQYF.

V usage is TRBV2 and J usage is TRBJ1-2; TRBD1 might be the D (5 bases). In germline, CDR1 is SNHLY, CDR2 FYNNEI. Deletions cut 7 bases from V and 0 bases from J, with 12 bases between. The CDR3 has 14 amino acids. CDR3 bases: TGTGCCAGCAACCGGGACTTAGCTAACTATGGCTACACCTTC. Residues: CASNRDLANYGYTF.

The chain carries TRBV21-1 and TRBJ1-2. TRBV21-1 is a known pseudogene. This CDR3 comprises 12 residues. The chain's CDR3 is CASTPAEDGYTF. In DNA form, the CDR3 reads TGTGCCAGCACCCCGGCGGAGGATGGCTACACCTTC.

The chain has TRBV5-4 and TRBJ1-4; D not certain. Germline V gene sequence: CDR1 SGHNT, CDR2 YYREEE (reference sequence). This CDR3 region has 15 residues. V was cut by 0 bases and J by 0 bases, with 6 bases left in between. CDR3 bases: TGTGCCAGCAGCTTGGCCGCGACAACTAATGAAAAACTGTTTTTT. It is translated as CASSLAATTNEKLFF.

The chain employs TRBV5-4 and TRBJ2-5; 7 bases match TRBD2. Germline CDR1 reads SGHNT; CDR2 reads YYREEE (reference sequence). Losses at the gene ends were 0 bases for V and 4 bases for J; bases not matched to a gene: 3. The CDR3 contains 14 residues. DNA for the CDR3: TGTGCCAGCAGCTTGGACGGGGAGGGAGAGACCCAGTACTTC. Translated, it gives CASSLDGEGETQYF.

CDR3 nucleotides: TGTGCCAGCAGTGCCTCGGGATTTGGAAACACCATATATTTT. Translated: CASSASGFGNTIYF. V gene TRBV27 combines with J gene TRBJ1-3; D ambiguous. The CDR3 loop spans 14 amino acids. Trimming removed 5 bases at V and 3 bases at J, with 11 bases between. Germline V gene data show CDR1 as MNHEY and CDR2 as SMNVEV (reference sequence).

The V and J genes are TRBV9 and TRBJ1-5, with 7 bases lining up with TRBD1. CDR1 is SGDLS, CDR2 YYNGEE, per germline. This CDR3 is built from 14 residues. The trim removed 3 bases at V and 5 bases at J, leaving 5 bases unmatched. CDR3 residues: CASSARDSYQPQHF. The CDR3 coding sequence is TGTGCCAGCAGCGCCCGGGACAGCTATCAGCCCCAGCATTTT.

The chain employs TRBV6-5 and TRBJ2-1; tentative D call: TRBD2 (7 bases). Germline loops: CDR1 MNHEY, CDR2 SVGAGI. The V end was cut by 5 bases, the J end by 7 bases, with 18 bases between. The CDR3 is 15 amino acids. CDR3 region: CASSVVGGPGNEQFF. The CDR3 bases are TGTGCCAGCAGTGTGGTGGGGGGGCCGGGGAATGAGCAGTTCTTC.

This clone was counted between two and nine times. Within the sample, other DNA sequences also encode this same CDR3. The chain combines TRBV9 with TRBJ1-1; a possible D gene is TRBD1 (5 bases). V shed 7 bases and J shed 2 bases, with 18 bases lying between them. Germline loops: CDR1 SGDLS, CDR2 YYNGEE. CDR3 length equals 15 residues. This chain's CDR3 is CASGGAGVGNTEAFF. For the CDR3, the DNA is TGTGCCAGCGGCGGGGCGGGGGTGGGTAACACTGAAGCTTTCTTT. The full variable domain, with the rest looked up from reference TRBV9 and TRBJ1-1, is DSGVTQTPKHLITATGQRVTLRCSPRSGDLSVYWYQQSLDQGLQFLIQYYNGEERAKGNILERFSAQQFPDLHSELNLSSLELGDSALYFCASGGAGVGNTEAFFGQGTRLTVV.

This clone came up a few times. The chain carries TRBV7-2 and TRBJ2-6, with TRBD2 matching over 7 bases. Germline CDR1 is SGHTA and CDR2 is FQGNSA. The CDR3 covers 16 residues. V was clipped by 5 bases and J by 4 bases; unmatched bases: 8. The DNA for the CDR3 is TGTGCCAGCAGCCTTCGGGGAGGGGACGGGGCCAACGTCCTGACTTTC. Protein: CASSLRGGDGANVLTF.

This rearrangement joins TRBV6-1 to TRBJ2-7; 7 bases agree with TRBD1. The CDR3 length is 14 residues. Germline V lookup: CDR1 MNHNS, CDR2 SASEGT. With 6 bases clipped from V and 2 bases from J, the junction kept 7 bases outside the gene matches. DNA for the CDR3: TGTGCCAGCAGCCAGGACAGGACTCCCTACGAGCAGTACTTC. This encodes CASSQDRTPYEQYF.

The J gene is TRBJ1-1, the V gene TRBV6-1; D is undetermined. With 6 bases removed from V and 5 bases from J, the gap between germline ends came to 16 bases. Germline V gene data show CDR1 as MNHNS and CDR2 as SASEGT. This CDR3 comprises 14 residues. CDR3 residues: CASRFSDGSTEAFF. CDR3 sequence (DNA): TGTGCCAGCAGGTTCTCAGATGGGAGTACTGAAGCTTTCTTT.

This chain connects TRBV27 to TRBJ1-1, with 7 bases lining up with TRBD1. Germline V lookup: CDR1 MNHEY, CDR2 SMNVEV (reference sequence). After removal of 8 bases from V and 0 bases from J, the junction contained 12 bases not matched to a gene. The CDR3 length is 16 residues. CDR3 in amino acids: CASVVRQGVLNTEAFF. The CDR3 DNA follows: TGTGCCAGCGTCGTGCGACAGGGAGTATTGAACACTGAAGCTTTCTTT.

The CDR3 DNA is TGTGCCAGCTCACAGTACAGCGGGAACTCACCCCTCCACTTT. This codes for CASSQYSGNSPLHF. This rearrangement joins TRBV18 to TRBJ1-6, with D hard to call. The CDR3 extends over 14 amino acids. Germline CDR1 KGHSH, CDR2 LQKENI. V dropped 4 bases and J dropped 10 bases, with 14 bases sitting between them.

CDR3 protein: CSVGRGTGVGNTIYF. The CDR3 coding sequence is TGCAGCGTCGGACGGGGGACAGGTGTTGGAAACACCATATATTTT. This chain connects TRBV29-1 to TRBJ1-3; 8 bases are a match to TRBD1. The CDR3 has 15 residues. Germline V CDR1 and CDR2: SQVTM, ANQGSEA. V was pared by 6 bases and J by 3 bases, with 10 bases of the junction left unmatched.

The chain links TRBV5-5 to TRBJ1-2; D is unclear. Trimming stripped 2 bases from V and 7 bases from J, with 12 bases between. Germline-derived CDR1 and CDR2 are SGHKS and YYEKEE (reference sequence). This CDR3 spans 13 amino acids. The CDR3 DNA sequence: TGTGCCAGCAGCTTAGAGGTTCCGGCTGGCTACACCTTC. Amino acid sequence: CASSLEVPAGYTF.

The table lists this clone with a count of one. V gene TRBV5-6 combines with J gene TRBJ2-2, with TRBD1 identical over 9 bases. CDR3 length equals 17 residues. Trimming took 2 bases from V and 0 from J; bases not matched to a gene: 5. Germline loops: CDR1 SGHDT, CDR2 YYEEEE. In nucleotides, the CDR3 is TGTGCCAGCAGCTTAACCCGGACAGGGGCGAACACCGGGGAGCTGTTTTTT. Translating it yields CASSLTRTGANTGELFF.

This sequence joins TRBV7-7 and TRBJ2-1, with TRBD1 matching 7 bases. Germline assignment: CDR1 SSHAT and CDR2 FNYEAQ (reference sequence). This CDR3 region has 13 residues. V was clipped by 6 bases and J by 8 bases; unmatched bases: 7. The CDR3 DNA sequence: TGTGCCAGCAGTCCAGGGGGTGGGGATGAGCAGTTCTTC. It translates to CASSPGGGDEQFF.

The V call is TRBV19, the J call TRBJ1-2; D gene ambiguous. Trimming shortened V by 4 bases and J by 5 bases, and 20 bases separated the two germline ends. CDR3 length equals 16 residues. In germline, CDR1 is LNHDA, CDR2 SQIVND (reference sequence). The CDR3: CASSTSAPAALYGYTF. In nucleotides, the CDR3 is TGTGCCAGTAGTACTTCCGCCCCAGCAGCGCTTTATGGCTACACCTTC. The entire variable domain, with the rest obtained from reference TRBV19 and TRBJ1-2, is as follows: DGGITQSPKYLFRKEGQNVTLSCEQNLNHDAMYWYRQDPGQGLRLIYYSQIVNDFQKGDIAEGYSVSREKKESFPLTVTSAQKNPTAFYLCASSTSAPAALYGYTFGSGTRLTVV.

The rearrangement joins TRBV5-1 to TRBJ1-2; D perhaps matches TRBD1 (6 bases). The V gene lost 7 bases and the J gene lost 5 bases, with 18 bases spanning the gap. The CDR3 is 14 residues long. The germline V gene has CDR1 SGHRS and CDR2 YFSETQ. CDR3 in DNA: TGCGCCAGCCAAGGACAGCCGGGGCTTTATGGCTACACCTTC. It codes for CASQGQPGLYGYTF.

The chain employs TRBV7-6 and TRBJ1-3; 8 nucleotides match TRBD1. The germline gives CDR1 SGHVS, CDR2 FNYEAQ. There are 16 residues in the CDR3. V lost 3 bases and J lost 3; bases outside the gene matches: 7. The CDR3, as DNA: TGTGCCAGCAGCTTTTCCTCAGGGGGCGGTGGAAACACCATATATTTT. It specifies CASSFSSGGGGNTIYF. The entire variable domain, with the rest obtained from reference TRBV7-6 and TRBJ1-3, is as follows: GAGVSQSPRYKVTKRGQDVALRCDPISGHVSLYWYRQALGQGPEFLTYFNYEAQQDKSGLPNDRFSAERPEGSISTLTIQRTEQRDSAMYRCASSFSSGGGGNTIYFGEGSWLTVV.

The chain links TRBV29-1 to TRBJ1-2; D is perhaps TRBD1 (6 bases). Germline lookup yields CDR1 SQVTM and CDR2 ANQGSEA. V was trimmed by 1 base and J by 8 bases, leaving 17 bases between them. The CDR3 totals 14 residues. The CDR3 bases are TGCAGCGTTGAAGGGACAGACAATTTGGACGGCTACACCTTC. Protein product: CSVEGTDNLDGYTF.

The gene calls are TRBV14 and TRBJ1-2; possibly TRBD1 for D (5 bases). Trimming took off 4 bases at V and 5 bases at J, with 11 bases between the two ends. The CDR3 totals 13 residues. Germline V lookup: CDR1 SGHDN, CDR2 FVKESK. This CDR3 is CASSPAGGYGYTF. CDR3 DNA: TGTGCCAGCAGCCCGGCGGGGGGGTATGGCTACACCTTC.

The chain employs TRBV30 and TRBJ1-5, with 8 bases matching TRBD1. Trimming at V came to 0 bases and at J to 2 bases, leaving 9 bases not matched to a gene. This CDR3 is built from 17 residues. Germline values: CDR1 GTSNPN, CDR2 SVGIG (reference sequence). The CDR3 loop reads CAWSVRLQGGGNQPQHF. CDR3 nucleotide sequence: TGTGCCTGGAGTGTGAGGCTACAGGGGGGTGGCAATCAGCCCCAGCATTTT.